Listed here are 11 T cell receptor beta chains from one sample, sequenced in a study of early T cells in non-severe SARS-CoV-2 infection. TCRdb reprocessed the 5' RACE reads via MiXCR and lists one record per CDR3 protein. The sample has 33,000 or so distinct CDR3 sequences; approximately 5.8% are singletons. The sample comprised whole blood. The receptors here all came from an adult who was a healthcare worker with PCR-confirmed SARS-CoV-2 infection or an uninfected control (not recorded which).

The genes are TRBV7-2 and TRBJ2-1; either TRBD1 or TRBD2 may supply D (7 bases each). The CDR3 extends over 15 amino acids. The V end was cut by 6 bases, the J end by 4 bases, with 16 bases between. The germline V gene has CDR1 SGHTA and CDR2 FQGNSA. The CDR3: CASRAGGGSYNEQFF. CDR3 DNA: TGTGCCAGCAGGGCAGGGGGAGGGTCTTACAATGAGCAGTTCTTC. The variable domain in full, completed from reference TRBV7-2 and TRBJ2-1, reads GAGVSQSPSNKVTEKGKDVELRCDPISGHTALYWYRQSLGQGLEFLIYFQGNSAPDKSGLPSDRFSAERTGGSVSTLTIQRTQQEDSAVYLCASRAGGGSYNEQFFGPGTRLTVL.

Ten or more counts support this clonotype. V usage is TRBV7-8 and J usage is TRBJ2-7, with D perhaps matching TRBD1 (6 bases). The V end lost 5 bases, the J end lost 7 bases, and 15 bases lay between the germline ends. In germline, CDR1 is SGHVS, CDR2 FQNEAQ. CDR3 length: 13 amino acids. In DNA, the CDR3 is TGTGCCAGCAGCCCTGGGGGCTACACGGAGCAGTACTTC. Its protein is CASSPGGYTEQYF.

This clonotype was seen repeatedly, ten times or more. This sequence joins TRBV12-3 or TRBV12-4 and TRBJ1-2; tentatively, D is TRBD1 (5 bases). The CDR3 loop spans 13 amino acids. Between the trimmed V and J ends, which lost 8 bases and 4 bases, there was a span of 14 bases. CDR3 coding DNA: TGTGCCAGCGGGACCGGGGCACTCTATGGCTACACCTTC. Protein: CASGTGALYGYTF.

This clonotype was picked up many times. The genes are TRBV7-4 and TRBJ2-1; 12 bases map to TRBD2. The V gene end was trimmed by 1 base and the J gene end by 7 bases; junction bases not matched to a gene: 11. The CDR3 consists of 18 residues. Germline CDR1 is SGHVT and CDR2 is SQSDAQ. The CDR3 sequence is CASSLDKTSGGLRNEQFF. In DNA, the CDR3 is TGTGCCAGCAGCTTAGACAAGACTAGCGGGGGCCTTCGGAATGAGCAGTTCTTC.

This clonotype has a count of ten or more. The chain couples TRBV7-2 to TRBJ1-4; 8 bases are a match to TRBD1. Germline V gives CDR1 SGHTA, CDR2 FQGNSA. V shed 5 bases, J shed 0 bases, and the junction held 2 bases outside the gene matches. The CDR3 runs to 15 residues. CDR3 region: CASSEQGATNEKLFF. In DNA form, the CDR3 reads TGTGCCAGCAGCGAACAGGGGGCAACTAATGAAAAACTGTTTTTT.

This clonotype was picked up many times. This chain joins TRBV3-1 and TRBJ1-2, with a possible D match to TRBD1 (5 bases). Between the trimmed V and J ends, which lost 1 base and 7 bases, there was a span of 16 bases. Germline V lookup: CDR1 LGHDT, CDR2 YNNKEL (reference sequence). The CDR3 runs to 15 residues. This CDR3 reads CASSQGSGQGGGYTF. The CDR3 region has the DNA TGTGCCAGCAGCCAAGGGAGTGGACAAGGCGGTGGCTACACCTTC.

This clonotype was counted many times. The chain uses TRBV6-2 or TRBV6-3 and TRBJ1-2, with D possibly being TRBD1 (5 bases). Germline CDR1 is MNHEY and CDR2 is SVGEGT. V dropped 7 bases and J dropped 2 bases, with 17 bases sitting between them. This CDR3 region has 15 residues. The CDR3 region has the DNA TGTGCCAGCACCGCTTTCCCAAGGGGAAACTATGGCTACACCTTC. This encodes CASTAFPRGNYGYTF.

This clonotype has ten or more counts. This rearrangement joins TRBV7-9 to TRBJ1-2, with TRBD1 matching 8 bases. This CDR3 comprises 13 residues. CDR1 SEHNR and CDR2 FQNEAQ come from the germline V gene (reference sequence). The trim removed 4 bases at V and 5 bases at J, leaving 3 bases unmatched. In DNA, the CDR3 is TGTGCCAGCAGCTCAAGGACAGGGTATGGCTACACCTTC. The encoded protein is CASSSRTGYGYTF.

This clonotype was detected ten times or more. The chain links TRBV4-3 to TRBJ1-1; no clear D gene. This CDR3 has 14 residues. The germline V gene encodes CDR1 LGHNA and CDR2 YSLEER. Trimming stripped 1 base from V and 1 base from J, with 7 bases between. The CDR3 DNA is TGCGCCAGCAGCCAAGCGTCAGGGAACACTGAAGCTTTCTTT. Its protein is CASSQASGNTEAFF.

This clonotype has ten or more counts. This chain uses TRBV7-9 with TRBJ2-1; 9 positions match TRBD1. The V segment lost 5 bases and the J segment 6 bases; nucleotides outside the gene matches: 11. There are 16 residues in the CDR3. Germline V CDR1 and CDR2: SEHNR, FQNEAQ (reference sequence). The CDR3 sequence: CASSRDGTGYFNEQFF. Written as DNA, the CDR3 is TGTGCCAGCAGCCGGGACGGGACAGGGTATTTCAATGAGCAGTTCTTC.

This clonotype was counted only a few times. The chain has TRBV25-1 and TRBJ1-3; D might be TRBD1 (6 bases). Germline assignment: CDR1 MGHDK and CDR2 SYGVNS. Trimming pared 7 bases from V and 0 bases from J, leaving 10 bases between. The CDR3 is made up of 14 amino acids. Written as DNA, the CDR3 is TGTGCCAGCATGAGAGGGGGCTCTGGAAACACCATATATTTT. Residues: CASMRGGSGNTIYF.